These 21 T cell receptor beta chains were sequenced from one sample in a study of CD8 T cells in Susac syndrome. Reverse transcription used about 0.45 to 1 ug RNA and random hexamers. In TCRdb, the immunoSEQ multiplex PCR reads were re-called with MiXCR into one record per CDR3 protein. The sample holds 150,000 to 200,000 distinct CDR3 sequences, approximately 96% seen once. Sequencing was done on a sample of CD8+ T cells from PBMCs. These TCRs come from a human donor with multiple sclerosis.

The genes are TRBV3-1 and TRBJ2-7, with TRBD2 matching 7 bases. Germline assignment: CDR1 LGHDT and CDR2 YNNKEL (reference sequence). The J segment lost 4 bases and the V segment lost 4 bases, leaving 10 bases of the junction unmatched. The CDR3 spans 15 residues. The CDR3 DNA is TGTGCCAGCAGCCCCGGGGGGTTAATCCTTTACGAGCAGTACTTC. Protein product: CASSPGGLILYEQYF.

The chain employs TRBV29-1 and TRBJ2-5, with TRBD1 matching over 10 bases. The ends lost 7 bases at V and 2 bases at J; junction bases unmatched: 10. This CDR3 has 15 amino acids. The germline V gene encodes CDR1 SQVTM and CDR2 ANQGSEA. The CDR3 DNA reads TGCAGCGGATACCGGGACAGGGGAAATCAAGAGACCCAGTACTTC. This encodes CSGYRDRGNQETQYF. The variable domain in full, completed from reference TRBV29-1 and TRBJ2-5, reads SAVISQKPSRDICQRGTSLTIQCQVDSQVTMMFWYRQQPGQSLTLIATANQGSEATYESGFVIDKFPISRPNLTFSTLTVSNMSPEDSSIYLCSGYRDRGNQETQYFGPGTRLLVL.

The chain is built from TRBV12-3 or TRBV12-4 and TRBJ2-3; 8 nucleotides line up with TRBD1. The CDR3 spans 14 residues. The V gene end was trimmed by 7 bases and the J gene end by 4 bases; junction bases not matched to a gene: 7. As DNA, the CDR3 is TGTGCCAGCACTTTCGACAGGGGACCAGATACGCAGTATTTT. Translation gives CASTFDRGPDTQYF.

Here the CDR3 DNA reads TGTGCCAGCAGTTACTCGATTACTAGCGGGAGTAGGAACATTCAGTACTTC. This translates into CASSYSITSGSRNIQYF. This sequence joins TRBV6-5 and TRBJ2-4; 11 bases are shared with TRBD2. CDR1 and CDR2 (germline): MNHEY, SVGAGI. The CDR3 covers 17 residues. V trimming: 0 bases; J trimming: 7 bases; junction bases outside the gene matches: 8.

The chain carries TRBV13 and TRBJ2-7; TRBD1 agrees at 8 bases. This CDR3 spans 15 amino acids. From germline, CDR1 is PRHDT and CDR2 FYEKMQ (reference sequence). V lost 2 bases and J lost 0; bases outside the gene matches: 3. The DNA of the CDR3 is TGTGCCAGCAGCTTACCGGGACAGGACTCCTACGAGCAGTACTTC. It translates to CASSLPGQDSYEQYF.

The genes are TRBV20-1 and TRBJ2-7; the match to TRBD2 covers 9 bases. The V gene end was trimmed by 3 bases and the J gene end by 7 bases; junction bases not matched to a gene: 10. The V gene's germline CDR1 is DFQATT and CDR2 SNEGSKA (reference sequence). The CDR3 totals 14 residues. The CDR3: CSASAGGLVSEQYF. The CDR3 bases are TGCAGTGCTAGTGCGGGGGGGTTAGTTTCTGAGCAGTACTTC.

The CDR3 here is CASSLGILDPTGELFF. The CDR3, as DNA: TGTGCCAGCAGCCTCGGGATACTGGATCCCACCGGGGAGCTGTTTTTT. The V and J genes are TRBV7-3 and TRBJ2-2; TRBD2 is a possible D gene (5 bases). The V and J ends lost 5 bases and 4 bases respectively, with 17 bases between them. The CDR3 is 16 residues long. Germline values: CDR1 SGHTA, CDR2 FQGTGA.

This chain connects TRBV4-1 to TRBJ2-2; D gene uncertain. The CDR3 sequence is 11 residues long. Trimming left V 4 bases short and J 6 bases short, with 3 bases between. Per the germline V gene, CDR1 is MGHRA and CDR2 is YSYEKL. CDR3: CASSLPGELFF. The CDR3 nucleotides read TGCGCCAGCAGCCTACCCGGGGAGCTGTTTTTT.

This chain joins TRBV27 and TRBJ1-2; 10 bases fit TRBD1. CDR3 length: 15 amino acids. The V and J ends lost 3 bases and 3 bases, in that order; junction bases with no gene match: 4. Germline CDR1 MNHEY, CDR2 SMNVEV (reference sequence). CDR3 coding DNA: TGTGCCAGCAGTTTGGCGACAGGGGGCCACTATGGCTACACCTTC. Residues: CASSLATGGHYGYTF.

The chain has TRBV27 and TRBJ1-2, with D perhaps TRBD1 (6 bases). Germline assignment: CDR1 MNHEY and CDR2 SMNVEV (reference sequence). The CDR3 consists of 15 residues. The V end was cut by 1 base, the J end by 7 bases, with 16 bases between. CDR3 amino acids: CASSLLPGAAVGYTF. CDR3 nucleotide sequence: TGTGCCAGCAGTTTATTGCCAGGGGCGGCGGTTGGCTACACCTTC.

A single count supports this clonotype. The rearrangement links TRBV10-3 to TRBJ2-7, with D possibly TRBD2 on 6 matching bases. V was clipped by 6 bases and J by 3 bases, with 12 bases between them. CDR1 is ENHRY and CDR2 is SYGVKD in the germline V gene. The CDR3 has 13 amino acids. The CDR3 spells CAIRDGGVYEQYF. CDR3 nucleotide sequence: TGTGCCATCAGGGATGGAGGGGTCTACGAGCAGTACTTC.

The chain employs TRBV27 and TRBJ2-3; D is undetermined. V was shortened by 7 bases and J by 5 bases, with 16 bases between the two germline ends. The CDR3 extends over 14 amino acids. The germline CDR1 and CDR2 sequences are MNHEY and SMNVEV (reference sequence). The CDR3 nucleotides read TGTGCCAGCACAACTTCTAACGGGTTAGATACGCAGTATTTT. This codes for CASTTSNGLDTQYF.

In DNA form, the CDR3 reads TGCAGTGCCCCCACAGATACGCAGTATTTT. Protein product: CSAPTDTQYF. The chain combines TRBV20-1 with TRBJ2-3, with D unresolved. V dropped 6 bases and J dropped 2 bases, with 3 bases sitting between them. This CDR3 region has 10 residues. CDR1 and CDR2 (germline): DFQATT, SNEGSKA (reference sequence).

V usage is TRBV5-1 and J usage is TRBJ2-7; a weak D match, TRBD1 (6 bases). Germline-derived CDR1 and CDR2 are SGHRS and YFSETQ. V lost 1 base to trimming and J lost 2 bases, with 10 bases between them. The length of the CDR3 is 14 residues. The CDR3 here is CASSLRGKAYEQYF. Here the CDR3 DNA reads TGCGCCAGCAGCTTGAGGGGGAAAGCCTACGAGCAGTACTTC.

The table lists this clonotype with a count of one. The CDR3 is CASSPGTSLYEQFF. CDR3 DNA: TGTGCCAGCAGCCCGGGGACTAGCTTATATGAGCAGTTCTTC. This rearrangement joins TRBV7-9 to TRBJ2-1, with 9 bases lining up with TRBD2. This CDR3 comprises 14 residues. Germline CDR1 and CDR2: SEHNR and FQNEAQ (reference sequence). V dropped 5 bases and J dropped 8; count of bases not matched to a gene: 7.

The rearrangement links TRBV2 to TRBJ2-3, with D possibly matching TRBD2 (5 bases). The CDR3 has 14 amino acids. V dropped 7 bases and J dropped 2 bases, with 13 bases sitting between them. Germline V lookup: CDR1 SNHLY, CDR2 FYNNEI. The CDR3: CASKAAAFTDTQYF. The CDR3 coding sequence is TGTGCCAGCAAAGCGGCGGCATTCACAGATACGCAGTATTTT. Filled out from reference TRBV2 and TRBJ2-3, the complete variable domain reads EPEVTQTPSHQVTQMGQEVILRCVPISNHLYFYWYRQILGQKVEFLVSFYNNEISEKSEIFDDQFSVERPDGSNFTLKIRSTKLEDSAMYFCASKAAAFTDTQYFGPGTRLTVL.

The table lists this clonotype with a few counts. This chain uses TRBV29-1 with TRBJ2-7; no firm D call. This CDR3 spans 11 amino acids. The germline V gene has CDR1 SQVTM and CDR2 ANQGSEA. Trimming stripped 2 bases from V and 3 bases from J, with 5 bases between. The CDR3 DNA sequence: TGCAGCGTTGAAACCGGCTACGAGCAGTACTTC. The encoded protein is CSVETGYEQYF.

The CDR3 region has the DNA TGTGCCAGTAGTATCGGCCCTCATGCGGCGTATTTT. Encoded protein: CASSIGPHAAYF. V usage is TRBV19 and J usage is TRBJ2-3; the D is unclear. The CDR3 sequence is 12 residues long. Germline V gives CDR1 LNHDA, CDR2 SQIVND (reference sequence). V was trimmed by 3 bases and J by 14 bases, leaving 15 bases between them.

V gene TRBV2 combines with J gene TRBJ2-3, with TRBD2 identical over 12 bases. V was pared by 4 bases and J by 7 bases, with 6 bases of the junction left unmatched. The CDR3 consists of 15 residues. Looked up from germline, CDR1 is SNHLY and CDR2 is FYNNEI. This chain's CDR3 is CASSVLAGGQNTQYF. Here the CDR3 DNA reads TGTGCCAGCAGTGTGCTAGCGGGGGGGCAAAATACGCAGTATTTT.

The chain uses TRBV24-1 and TRBJ2-3, with D unresolved. The CDR3 has 17 amino acids. V lost 0 bases to trimming and J lost 1 base, with 13 bases between them. Germline CDR1 KGHDR, CDR2 SFDVKD. CDR3 nucleotide sequence: TGTGCCACCAGTGATTTGCCGCTGATGGGTCGCACAGATACGCAGTATTTT. It specifies CATSDLPLMGRTDTQYF.

The rearrangement links TRBV6-5 to TRBJ2-7, with D perhaps matching TRBD2 (5 bases). V dropped 10 bases and J dropped 7 bases, with 14 bases sitting between them. This CDR3 is 11 amino acids long. The germline V gene has CDR1 MNHEY and CDR2 SVGAGI. As DNA, the CDR3 is TGTGCCACATCAAGGACTGGTGAGCAGTACTTC. This translates into CATSRTGEQYF.